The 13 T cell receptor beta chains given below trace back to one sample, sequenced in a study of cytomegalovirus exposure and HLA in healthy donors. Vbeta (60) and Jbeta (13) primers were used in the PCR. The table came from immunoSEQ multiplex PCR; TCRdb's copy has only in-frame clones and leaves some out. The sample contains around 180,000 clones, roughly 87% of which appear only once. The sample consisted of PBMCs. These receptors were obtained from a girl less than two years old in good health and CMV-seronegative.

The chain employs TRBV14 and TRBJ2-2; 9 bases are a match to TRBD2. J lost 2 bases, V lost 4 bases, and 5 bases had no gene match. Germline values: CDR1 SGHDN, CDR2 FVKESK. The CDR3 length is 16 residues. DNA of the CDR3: TGTGCCAGCAGCCGCTTGACTAGCGGAAACACCGGGGAGCTGTTTTTT. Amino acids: CASSRLTSGNTGELFF.

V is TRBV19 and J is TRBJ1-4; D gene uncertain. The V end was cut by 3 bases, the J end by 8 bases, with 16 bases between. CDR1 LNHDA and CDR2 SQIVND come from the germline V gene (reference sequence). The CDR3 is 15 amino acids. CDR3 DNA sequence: TGTGCCAGTAGTATTGAGGGTAAGGTGCGAGAAAAACTGTTTTTT. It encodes CASSIEGKVREKLFF.

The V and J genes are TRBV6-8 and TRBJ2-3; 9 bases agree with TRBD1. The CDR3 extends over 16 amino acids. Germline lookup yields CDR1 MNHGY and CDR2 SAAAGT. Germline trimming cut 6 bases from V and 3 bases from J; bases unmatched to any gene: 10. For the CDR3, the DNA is TGTGCCAGCAGAGACATCCGGGACAGGGTAACAGATACGCAGTATTTT. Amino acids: CASRDIRDRVTDTQYF.

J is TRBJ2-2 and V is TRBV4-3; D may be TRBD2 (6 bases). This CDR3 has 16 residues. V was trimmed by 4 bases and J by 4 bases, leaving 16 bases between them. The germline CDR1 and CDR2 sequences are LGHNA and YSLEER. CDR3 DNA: TGCGCCAGCAGCCCCCTCGGGAGTCGTGGCACCGGGGAGCTGTTTTTT. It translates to CASSPLGSRGTGELFF.

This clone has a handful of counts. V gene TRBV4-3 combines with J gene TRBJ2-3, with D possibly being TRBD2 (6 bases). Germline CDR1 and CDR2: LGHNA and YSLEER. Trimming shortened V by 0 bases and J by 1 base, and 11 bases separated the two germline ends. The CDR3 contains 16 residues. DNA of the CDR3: TGCGCCAGCAGCCAAGATACTGTAGCGGGCACAGATACGCAGTATTTT. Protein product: CASSQDTVAGTDTQYF.

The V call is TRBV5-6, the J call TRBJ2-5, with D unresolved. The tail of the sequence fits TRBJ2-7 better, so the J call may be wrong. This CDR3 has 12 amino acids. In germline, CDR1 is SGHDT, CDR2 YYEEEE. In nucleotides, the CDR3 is TGTGCCAGCTGCACTCCCGGGTACGAGCAGTACTTC. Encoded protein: CASCTPGYEQYF.

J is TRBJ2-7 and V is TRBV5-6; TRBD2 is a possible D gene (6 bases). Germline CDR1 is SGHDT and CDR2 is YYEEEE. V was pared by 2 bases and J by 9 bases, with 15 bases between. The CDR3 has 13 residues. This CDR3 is CASSFTRDGRQYF. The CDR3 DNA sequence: TGTGCCAGCAGCTTTACGCGGGACGGGCGGCAGTACTTC.

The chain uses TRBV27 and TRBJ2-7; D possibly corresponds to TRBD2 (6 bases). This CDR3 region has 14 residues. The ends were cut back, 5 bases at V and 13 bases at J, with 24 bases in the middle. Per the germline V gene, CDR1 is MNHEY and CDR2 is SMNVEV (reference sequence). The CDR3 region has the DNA TGTGCCAGCAGTGCGGGAATCCGGGACCGTGCTAGATACTTC. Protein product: CASSAGIRDRARYF.

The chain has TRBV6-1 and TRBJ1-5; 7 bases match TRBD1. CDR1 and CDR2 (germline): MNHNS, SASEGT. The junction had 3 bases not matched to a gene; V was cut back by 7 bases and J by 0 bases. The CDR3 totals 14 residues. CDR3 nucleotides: TGTGCCAGCACCTGGGACAGTAGCAATCAGCCCCAGCATTTT. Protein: CASTWDSSNQPQHF.

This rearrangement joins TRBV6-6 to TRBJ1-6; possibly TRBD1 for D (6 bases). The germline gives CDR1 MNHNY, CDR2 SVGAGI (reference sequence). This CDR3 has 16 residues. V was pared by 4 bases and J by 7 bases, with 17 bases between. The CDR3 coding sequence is TGTGCCAGCAGTTCGGACAGTGGATATTGGAATTCACCCCTCCACTTT. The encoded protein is CASSSDSGYWNSPLHF.

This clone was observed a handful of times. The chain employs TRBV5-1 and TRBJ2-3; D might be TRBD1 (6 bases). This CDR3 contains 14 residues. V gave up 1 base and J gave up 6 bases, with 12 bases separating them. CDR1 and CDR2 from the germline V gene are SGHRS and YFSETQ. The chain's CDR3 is CASSLSQGGDTQYF. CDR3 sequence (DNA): TGCGCCAGCAGCTTGTCACAGGGTGGCGATACGCAGTATTTT.

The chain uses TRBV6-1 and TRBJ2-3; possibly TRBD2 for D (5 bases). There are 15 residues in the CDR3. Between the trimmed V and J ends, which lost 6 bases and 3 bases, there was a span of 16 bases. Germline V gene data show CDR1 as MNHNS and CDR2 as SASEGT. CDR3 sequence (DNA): TGTGCCAGCAGCGCCTGGAGGAGCGGAACAGATACGCAGTATTTT. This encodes CASSAWRSGTDTQYF.

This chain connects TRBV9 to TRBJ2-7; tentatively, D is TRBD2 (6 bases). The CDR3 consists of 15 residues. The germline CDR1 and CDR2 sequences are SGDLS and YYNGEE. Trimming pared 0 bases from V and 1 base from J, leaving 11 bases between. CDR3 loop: CASSVAGTLSYEQYF. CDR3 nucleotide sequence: TGTGCCAGCAGCGTAGCGGGGACTTTATCCTACGAGCAGTACTTC. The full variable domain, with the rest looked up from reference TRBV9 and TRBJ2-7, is DSGVTQTPKHLITATGQRVTLRCSPRSGDLSVYWYQQSLDQGLQFLIQYYNGEERAKGNILERFSAQQFPDLHSELNLSSLELGDSALYFCASSVAGTLSYEQYFGPGTRLTVT.